These 19 T cell receptor beta chains were sequenced from one sample in a study of T cell responses to AZD1222 COVID-19 vaccine. TCRdb's table, derived via immunoSEQ multiplex PCR, lists solely in-frame clones and lacks some. The sample yields some 150,000 clones, around 93% seen once. The sequencing used peripheral blood, collected 28 days after the second AZD1222 dose. The receptors come from an adult who received the AZD1222 COVID-19 vaccine.

The J gene is TRBJ2-5, the V gene TRBV27; D might be TRBD1 (7 bases). Germline loops: CDR1 MNHEY, CDR2 SMNVEV (reference sequence). Trimming left V 5 bases short and J 1 base short, with 23 bases between. The CDR3 contains 18 residues. In DNA, the CDR3 is TGTGCCAGCAGTCCGAGGACAGGTCCGAGGCGGGGCCAAGAGACCCAGTACTTC. This encodes CASSPRTGPRRGQETQYF.

The chain is built from TRBV4-2 and TRBJ2-7, with 11 bases identical to TRBD2. The V gene's germline CDR1 is LGHNA and CDR2 YNFKEQ. Trimming at V came to 4 bases and at J to 1 base, leaving 9 bases not matched to a gene. There are 17 residues in the CDR3. CDR3 loop: CASSPKRGLAESYEQYF. The CDR3 nucleotides are TGTGCCAGCAGCCCCAAGCGGGGACTAGCGGAGTCCTACGAGCAGTACTTC.

The chain joins TRBV12-3 or TRBV12-4 to TRBJ1-6, with 9 nucleotides matching TRBD1. The CDR3 loop spans 12 amino acids. The V and J ends lost 4 bases and 18 bases, in that order; junction bases with no gene match: 7. The CDR3 loop reads CASSSPGQGHHF. In nucleotides, the CDR3 is TGTGCCAGCAGTTCTCCGGGACAGGGACACCACTTT.

The rearrangement links TRBV18 to TRBJ2-7; 8 nucleotides match TRBD2. Per germline, CDR1 KGHSH and CDR2 LQKENI. V lost 3 bases and J lost 3; bases outside the gene matches: 7. The CDR3 length is 15 residues. This CDR3 reads CASSPGLAGGYEQYF. The CDR3 DNA reads TGTGCCAGCTCACCCGGCCTGGCGGGGGGCTACGAGCAGTACTTC.

The V and J genes are TRBV19 and TRBJ1-1; D may be TRBD1 (5 bases). The germline V gene has CDR1 LNHDA and CDR2 SQIVND (reference sequence). This CDR3 spans 16 amino acids. V lost 6 bases and J 0 bases, leaving 17 bases between the germline ends. DNA for the CDR3: TGTGCCAGTAGGAGAACTCTGACAGCCCTGAACACTGAAGCTTTCTTT. Its protein product is CASRRTLTALNTEAFF. The whole variable domain, remainder taken from reference TRBV19 and TRBJ1-1, is DGGITQSPKYLFRKEGQNVTLSCEQNLNHDAMYWYRQDPGQGLRLIYYSQIVNDFQKGDIAEGYSVSREKKESFPLTVTSAQKNPTAFYLCASRRTLTALNTEAFFGQGTRLTVV.

This CDR3 reads CASSIQDRRGYTF. CDR3 in DNA: TGTGCCAGTAGTATACAGGACAGGAGAGGCTACACCTTC. V and J are TRBV19 and TRBJ1-2, with 7 bases identical to TRBD1. The V gene end was trimmed by 2 bases and the J gene end by 8 bases; junction bases not matched to a gene: 5. The germline gives CDR1 LNHDA, CDR2 SQIVND (reference sequence). The CDR3 sequence is 13 residues long.

This clone was seen only once. CDR3 loop: CASRAGTTTGELFF. In DNA, the CDR3 is TGTGCCAGCAGGGCCGGGACTACCACCGGGGAGCTGTTTTTT. This rearrangement joins TRBV2 to TRBJ2-2; 7 nucleotides align to TRBD2. The CDR3 has 14 residues. Germline V gene data show CDR1 as SNHLY and CDR2 as FYNNEI. The J segment lost 4 bases and the V segment lost 6 bases, leaving 5 bases of the junction unmatched.

The gene calls are TRBV27 and TRBJ1-1; TRBD1 is a possible D gene (6 bases). Germline V gene lookup returns CDR1 MNHEY and CDR2 SMNVEV (reference sequence). The CDR3 has 14 amino acids. The germline V and J ends were trimmed by 2 bases and 7 bases, with 14 bases remaining between them. In DNA, the CDR3 is TGTGCCAGCAGTTTACAGGGGCAGGGCGGTGAAGCTTTCTTT. This sequence encodes CASSLQGQGGEAFF.

The V and J genes are TRBV28 and TRBJ2-7; possible D gene TRBD1, 6 bases. The ends were cut back, 4 bases at V and 0 bases at J, with 13 bases in the middle. From germline, CDR1 is MDHEN and CDR2 SYDVKM. CDR3 length equals 15 residues. The CDR3 region is CASSSPTGSSYEQYF. Written as DNA, the CDR3 is TGTGCCAGCAGTTCCCCGACAGGCTCCTCCTACGAGCAGTACTTC.

This chain uses TRBV5-1 with TRBJ2-1, with 10 bases matching TRBD2. The J segment lost 6 bases and the V segment lost 0 bases, leaving 6 bases of the junction unmatched. CDR1 SGHRS and CDR2 YFSETQ come from the germline V gene. The CDR3 is 16 residues long. CDR3 nucleotide sequence: TGCGCCAGCAGCTTGGTTAGCCTAGCGGGAGTCAATGAGCAGTTCTTC. This codes for CASSLVSLAGVNEQFF.

This chain links TRBV28 with TRBJ1-3, with no clear D. In germline, CDR1 is MDHEN, CDR2 SYDVKM. CDR3 length: 15 amino acids. V was pared by 6 bases and J by 0 bases, with 12 bases between. Here the CDR3 DNA reads TGTGCCAGCAGCTTTTCAATGAGCTCTGGAAACACCATATATTTT. Translating gives CASSFSMSSGNTIYF. The full variable domain, its missing parts supplied by reference TRBV28 and TRBJ1-3, is DVKVTQSSRYLVKRTGEKVFLECVQDMDHENMFWYRQDPGLGLRLIYFSYDVKMKEKGDIPEGYSVSREKKERFSLILESASTNQTSMYLCASSFSMSSGNTIYFGEGSWLTVV.

This chain uses TRBV19 with TRBJ2-7, with TRBD1 identical over 8 bases. This CDR3 is built from 17 residues. Germline-derived CDR1 and CDR2 are LNHDA and SQIVND (reference sequence). The trim removed 3 bases at V and 3 bases at J, leaving 13 bases unmatched. CDR3 sequence reads: CASSITRDRPGSYEQYF. CDR3 nucleotide sequence: TGTGCCAGTAGTATCACCCGGGACAGGCCCGGCAGCTACGAGCAGTACTTC.

The gene calls are TRBV2 and TRBJ2-1, with TRBD2 matching 10 bases. The CDR3 runs 16 residues. The V gene end was trimmed by 4 bases and the J gene end by 7 bases; junction bases not matched to a gene: 10. Germline V gives CDR1 SNHLY, CDR2 FYNNEI. The CDR3 sequence is CASSAPLAGDRNEQFF. The CDR3 DNA reads as TGTGCCAGCAGTGCGCCCCTAGCGGGAGATCGGAATGAGCAGTTCTTC.

The chain carries TRBV19 and TRBJ2-6; TRBD1 might be the D (6 bases). The germline V and J ends were trimmed by 5 bases and 3 bases, with 8 bases remaining between them. CDR1 and CDR2 from the germline V gene are LNHDA and SQIVND (reference sequence). The CDR3 loop spans 14 amino acids. The CDR3 DNA is TGTGCCAGTAGTTGGGGGCATGGGGCCAACGTCCTGACTTTC. This translates into CASSWGHGANVLTF.

This clone has a single count. The chain is built from TRBV18 and TRBJ1-3; D gene uncertain. Germline V gene data show CDR1 as KGHSH and CDR2 as LQKENI. Trimming removed 2 bases at V and 1 base at J, with 6 bases between. This CDR3 has 14 residues. This CDR3 reads CASSPSQSGNTIYF. The CDR3 DNA is TGTGCCAGCTCACCAAGCCAGTCTGGAAACACCATATATTTT.

The rearrangement joins TRBV7-3 to TRBJ1-6; unclear D gene. This CDR3 spans 17 amino acids. The V gene lost 0 bases and the J gene lost 0 bases, with 9 bases spanning the gap. Germline V gene lookup returns CDR1 SGHTA and CDR2 FQGTGA. Written as DNA, the CDR3 is TGTGCCAGCAGCTTAACCGCCGGGAGCTCCTATAATTCACCCCTCCACTTT. It specifies CASSLTAGSSYNSPLHF.

V gene TRBV28 combines with J gene TRBJ1-2, with D perhaps TRBD1 (6 bases). Germline V gene data show CDR1 as MDHEN and CDR2 as SYDVKM. The CDR3 has 12 residues. V gave up 6 bases and J gave up 6 bases, with 11 bases separating them. CDR3 sequence: CASSERTDGYTF. CDR3 coding DNA: TGTGCCAGCAGCGAGCGGACAGATGGCTACACCTTC.

This clone was observed a few times. The J gene is TRBJ2-1, the V gene TRBV24-1, with 7 bases matching TRBD1. V gave up 8 bases and J gave up 6 bases; unmatched junction bases: 6. CDR1 KGHDR and CDR2 SFDVKD come from the germline V gene. The CDR3 runs 13 residues. The CDR3 sequence: CATKQTGRNEQFF. The CDR3 region has the DNA TGTGCCACCAAGCAGACAGGGCGCAATGAGCAGTTCTTC.

This clone was observed a handful of times. The chain has TRBV7-2 and TRBJ1-4; D is undetermined. V was shortened by 3 bases and J by 4 bases, with 9 bases between the two germline ends. CDR1 and CDR2 from the germline V gene are SGHTA and FQGNSA. The length of the CDR3 is 14 residues. The CDR3 loop is CASSLRQVNEKLFF. The CDR3 region has the DNA TGTGCCAGCAGCTTGAGGCAGGTTAATGAAAAACTGTTTTTT.